Listed below are T cell receptor beta chains from one sample, sequenced in a study of shared clonotypes between healthy human individuals. Sequencing used immunoSEQ multiplex PCR; TCRdb keeps in-frame clones, though not all of them. The sample holds roughly 520,000 clones, 90% to 97% seen once. The sequenced material came from naive CD4+ T cells sorted from blood. The receptors shown here come from a woman in her twenties or thirties in good health. Both conserved end residues are part of each CDR3. D genes are given only for firm matches. Only part of the rows carry a size: once, few, many, or a class if the clone is expanded.

NA	NA	TRBJ2-1	TRBV5-1	TGCGCCAGCAGCTTAGGATCCTACAATGAGCAGTTCTTC	CASSLGSYNEQFF
TRBD2	NA	TRBJ2-7	TRBV11-2	TGTGCCAGCAGAAGATTAGCGGGAGCCTACGAGCAGTACTTC	CASRRLAGAYEQYF
NA	NA	TRBJ2-7	TRBV6-6	TGTGCCAGCACCCAAAGGACATGGAGCTCCTACGAGCAGTACTTC	CASTQRTWSSYEQYF
NA	once	TRBJ2-5	TRBV18	TGTGCCAGCTCGAAGGCCCAAGAGACCCAGTACTTC	CASSKAQETQYF
NA	once	TRBJ1-1	TRBV5-6	TGTGCCAGCAGCTTGAGGGGCGGGGCAGTGAACACTGAAGCTTTCTTT	CASSLRGGAVNTEAFF
TRBD1	NA	TRBJ1-1	TRBV29-1	TGCAGTGGGACAGGACTCAACATGAACACTGAAGCTTTCTTT	CSGTGLNMNTEAFF
NA	NA	TRBJ2-5	TRBV19	TGTGCCAGTAGTTCCGGCCTCCAAGAGACCCAGTACTTC	CASSSGLQETQYF
NA	once	TRBJ2-5	TRBV5-1	TGCGCCAGCAGCTTCCCCATCTCCGGGGAGACCCAGTACTTC	CASSFPISGETQYF
TRBD1	once	TRBJ2-5	TRBV29-1	TGCAGCGTGCAACGACAGGGAAGAGAGACCCAGTACTTC	CSVQRQGRETQYF
NA	NA	TRBJ2-7	TRBV28	TGTGCCAGCAGTTTCAGCAGCGGGCGTTTGGTCGAGCAGTACTTC	CASSFSSGRLVEQYF
NA	once	TRBJ2-3	TRBV7-2	TGTGCCAGCAGCTTGTTTGGGGGCACAGATACGCAGTATTTT	CASSLFGGTDTQYF